This is a list of T cell receptor beta chains from one sample in a study of patients and donors after allogeneic stem cell transplantation. TCRdb recomputed calls from the RT-PCR reads with MiXCR, one row per CDR3 protein. The table includes a few hundred thousand distinct CDR3 sequences, 38% detected once. The source material was blood, either unsorted or a sorted T cell fraction (not recorded which). All receptors derive from a human donor who was either an allogeneic HSCT recipient or a stem cell or donor lymphocyte infusion donor (not recorded which). It is not recorded whose cells these are; they may come from a transplant donor. Each CDR3 is given with its conserved first and last residue. Fields, in order: D gene, V gene, clone size, J gene, CDR3 length, CDR3 DNA, CDR3 protein. The D gene is left open where the match is weak. Clone size is given for some rows only: seen once, a few or many times, or a class if the clone is expanded.

>.|TRBV29-1|.|TRBJ2-7|11
TGCAGCGTTGTGAAGGACTACGAGCAGTACTTC
CSVVKDYEQYF
>.|TRBV12-3/TRBV12-4|many|TRBJ1-1|13
TGTGCCAGCAGTTTATCGGAAAACACTGAAGCTTTCTTT
CASSLSENTEAFF
>.|TRBV20-1|.|TRBJ1-1|12
TGCAGTGCGCCGTACAGGGAATCAAAAGCTTTCTTT
CSAPYRESKAFF
>TRBD2|TRBV5-6|.|TRBJ2-3|15
TGTGCCAGCAGCTGGGACTATAGATTTAGAGATACGCAGTATTTT
CASSWDYRFRDTQYF
>TRBD1|TRBV25-1|.|TRBJ1-6|17
TGTGCCAGCAGTGACGAAGGGGGCCTGGGCTATTTTTCACCCCTCCACTTT
CASSDEGGLGYFSPLHF
>.|TRBV5-1|.|TRBJ2-5|15
TGCGCCAGCAGCTTGGCCAACTACCTCCAAGAGACCCAGTACTTC
CASSLANYLQETQYF
>.|TRBV12-3/TRBV12-4|.|TRBJ2-3|14
TGTGCCAGCAGTTTAGGGTACAGGGCAAATACGCAGTATTTT
CASSLGYRANTQYF
>TRBD1|TRBV4-2|.|TRBJ1-1|17
TGTGCCAGCAGCCATCCCCGGACAGGGTCGAGGGACACTGAAGCTTTCTTT
CASSHPRTGSRDTEAFF
>TRBD1|TRBV28|.|TRBJ1-1|14
TGTGCCAGCAGCCTGGACAGGGTTCGAGCACAAGCTTTCTTT
CASSLDRVRAQAFF
>.|TRBV28|.|TRBJ1-3|17
TGTGCCAGCAGTCAGACACGGGGCACATACTCTGGAAACACCATATATTTT
CASSQTRGTYSGNTIYF
>.|TRBV7-8|.|TRBJ2-3|12
TGTGCCAGCAGCTTACAATCAGATACGCAGTATTTT
CASSLQSDTQYF
>.|TRBV11-3|.|TRBJ2-1|15
TGTGCCAGCAGCTTACAGGGGCAGTTGGACAATGAGCAGTTCTTC
CASSLQGQLDNEQFF
>.|TRBV20-1|few|TRBJ1-6|17
TGCAGTGCAGCAGATCGGCAGCCGAGCTCCTATAATTCACCCCTCCACTTT
CSAADRQPSSYNSPLHF
>.|TRBV7-2|.|TRBJ1-6|15
TGTGCCAGCAGCCAGCGGGCCATCTATAATTCACCCCTCCACTTT
CASSQRAIYNSPLHF
>.|TRBV28|.|TRBJ2-7|13
TGTGCCAGCAGTTTATCAACAGGCTACGAGCAGTACTTC
CASSLSTGYEQYF
>TRBD1|TRBV2|once|TRBJ2-3|15
TGTGCCACTCTTCTACGGGACAGGGATCCAGATACGCAGTATTTT
CATLLRDRDPDTQYF
>.|TRBV6-6|.|TRBJ2-1|14
TGTGCCAGCAGTGACACCTTTCGGGACAATGAGCAGTTCTTC
CASSDTFRDNEQFF
>.|TRBV25-1|.|TRBJ1-6|14
TGTGCCAGCAGTGAACCTCATGTCGGTTCACCCCTCCACTTT
CASSEPHVGSPLHF
>.|TRBV20-1|few|TRBJ1-5|13
TGCAGTGCTAGAGCAGGGGGCAATCAGCCCCAGCATTTT
CSARAGGNQPQHF
>TRBD1|TRBV20-1|.|TRBJ2-4|13
TGCAGTGTGCAGGGACAGGGTAGAAACATTCAGTACTTC
CSVQGQGRNIQYF
>.|TRBV15|few|TRBJ1-4|15
TGTGCCACCAGCAGAGATAACAGCATGAATGAAAAACTGTTTTTT
CATSRDNSMNEKLFF
>.|TRBV7-9|few|TRBJ1-3|15
TGTGCCAGCAGTCCGGCAGGGGCCTCTGGAAACACCATATATTTT
CASSPAGASGNTIYF
>.|TRBV4-1|few|TRBJ1-5|15
TGCGCCAGCAGCCTTTACCGGGACAGCAATCAGCCCCAGCATTTT
CASSLYRDSNQPQHF
>.|TRBV7-9|.|TRBJ2-7|14
TGTGCCAGCAGCCCCCCCTTGGGTTCCTACGAGCAGTACTTC
CASSPPLGSYEQYF
>.|TRBV5-1|few|TRBJ2-4|13
TGCGCCAGCAGCTTGGGTGGGGCCCACATTCAGTACTTC
CASSLGGAHIQYF
>.|TRBV5-1|few|TRBJ2-2|15
TGCGCCAGCAGCTTGGCCTCTACTAGAACCGGGGAGCTGTTTTTT
CASSLASTRTGELFF
>TRBD1|TRBV5-1|.|TRBJ1-4|14
TGCGCCAGCAGTCCGACAGGGGTTAATGAAAAACTGTTTTTT
CASSPTGVNEKLFF
>.|TRBV14|.|TRBJ2-7|14
TGTGCCAGCAGCCAAGATTTGGCGGACTACGAGCAGTACTTC
CASSQDLADYEQYF
>.|TRBV4-2|.|TRBJ2-5|15
TGTGCCAGCAGCCAGGATTGGGACTTCCAAGAGACCCAGTACTTC
CASSQDWDFQETQYF
>.|TRBV15|many|TRBJ2-1|15
TGTGCCACCAGCAGTAGTAAAGCTTCGGCCCATGAGCAGTTCTTC
CATSSSKASAHEQFF
>TRBD1|TRBV10-3|.|TRBJ2-1|14
TGTGCCATCAAAGGACAGGGGGTTTACAATGAGCAGTTCTTC
CAIKGQGVYNEQFF
>.|TRBV20-1|.|TRBJ1-3|12
TGCAGTGCTAGGTATTCTGGAAACACCATATATTTT
CSARYSGNTIYF
>TRBD1|TRBV7-2|.|TRBJ1-6|14
TGTGCCAGCAGCTCCGGGACAGTAAGAGCACCCCTCCACTTT
CASSSGTVRAPLHF
>TRBD2|TRBV5-1|once|TRBJ2-1|16
TGCGCCAGCAGCCCCGCGGCTAGCGGCTCCTACAATGAGCAGTTCTTC
CASSPAASGSYNEQFF
>.|TRBV9|.|TRBJ2-5|14
TGTGCCAGCAGCGTAAATCTACTCCAAGAGACCCAGTACTTC
CASSVNLLQETQYF
>TRBD2|TRBV4-1|few|TRBJ2-3|19
TGCGCCAGCAGCCAAGATCGGGGACTAGCGGGGGGAAACACAGATACGCAGTATTTT
CASSQDRGLAGGNTDTQYF
>TRBD1|TRBV5-1|few|TRBJ1-5|17
TGCGCCAGCAGCTTGGGGACAGGGGCAGGAGGCAATCAGCCCCAGCATTTT
CASSLGTGAGGNQPQHF
>.|TRBV12-3/TRBV12-4|.|TRBJ2-1|13
TGTGCCAGCAGTTTAGCCAGCTCGCTAGGGCAGTTCTTC
CASSLASSLGQFF
>TRBD1|TRBV20-1|.|TRBJ1-2|14
TGCAGTGCTAGACCGGACAGGGAATACTATGGCTACACCTTC
CSARPDREYYGYTF
>TRBD2|TRBV29-1|.|TRBJ2-2|12
TGCAGCGTGGGAGGGAGGCCGGGGGAGCTGTTTTTT
CSVGGRPGELFF
>TRBD1|TRBV7-6|few|TRBJ1-1|14
TGTGCCAGCAGCCCATGGACAGGGGGCACTGAAGCTTTCTTT
CASSPWTGGTEAFF
>TRBD2|TRBV20-1|few|TRBJ2-3|15
TGCAGTGCGCATACTAGCGGGGGAGCCACAGATACGCAGTATTTT
CSAHTSGGATDTQYF
>.|TRBV7-2|few|TRBJ2-4|14
TGTGCCAGCAGCCCAACGACGGGAATGCGCATTCAGTACTTC
CASSPTTGMRIQYF
>TRBD1|TRBV5-5|.|TRBJ2-3|13
TGTGCCAGCAGCTTTCAGGGGACAGAAACGCAGTATTTT
CASSFQGTETQYF
>TRBD1|TRBV4-3|.|TRBJ1-5|15
TGCGCCAGCAGCCAGTCCGGGACAGGGAATCAGCCCCAGCATTTT
CASSQSGTGNQPQHF
>.|TRBV5-1|.|TRBJ1-2|13
TGCGCCAGCAGTGGGGCATCGTCTATGGGCTACACCTTC
CASSGASSMGYTF
>.|TRBV6-5|.|TRBJ2-3|12
TGTGCCAGCAGCCGCGGGGTCGATACGCAGTATTTT
CASSRGVDTQYF
>.|TRBV15|few|TRBJ2-2|17
TGTGCCACCAGCAGAGATCCCGGGGCATCGAACACCGGGGAGCTGTTTTTT
CATSRDPGASNTGELFF
>TRBD1|TRBV3-1|.|TRBJ1-2|12
TGTGCCAGCAGCGCGACAGGGGGTGGCTACACCTTC
CASSATGGGYTF
>.|TRBV18|.|TRBJ1-1|16
TGTGCCAGCTCACCAGAGCTACCAGGGTGGAACACTGAAGCTTTCTTT
CASSPELPGWNTEAFF
>.|TRBV7-2|.|TRBJ2-5|14
TGTGCCAGCACCTCTACTGGGGGCCAAGAGACCCAGTACTTC
CASTSTGGQETQYF
>TRBD1|TRBV7-9|.|TRBJ1-5|14
TGTGCCAGCAGCCAAGGACAGGGGCGGCAGCCCCAGCATTTT
CASSQGQGRQPQHF
>.|TRBV20-1|.|TRBJ1-1|13
TGCAGTGCTACAACAGGGCTGTACACTGAAGCTTTCTTT
CSATTGLYTEAFF
>.|TRBV12-3/TRBV12-4|.|TRBJ1-1|12
TGTGCCAGCAGTTGGGTACGGTGGGAAGCTTTCTTT
CASSWVRWEAFF
>TRBD1|TRBV20-1|.|TRBJ1-2|11
TGCAGTTTTAGACAGGGCGGAGGCTACACCTTC
CSFRQGGGYTF
>.|TRBV2|few|TRBJ1-2|13
TGTGCCAGCAGTGGCAGGAAACCCAATGGCTACACCTTC
CASSGRKPNGYTF
>.|TRBV3-1|once|TRBJ2-7|17
TGTGCCAGCAGCCCGACGGGCTCCTGGTGGTACTCCTACGAGCAGTACTTC
CASSPTGSWWYSYEQYF